Below are 9 T cell receptor beta chains sequenced from a single sample in a study of blood T cell repertoires in COVID-19. Clones were read by immunoSEQ multiplex PCR, and TCRdb kept only the in-frame ones, dropping some. The sample contains about 60,000 clones, roughly 80% of which appear only once. Sequenced material: peripheral blood. These receptors all stem from a human donor in a cohort sampled during active COVID-19.

The gene calls are TRBV29-1 and TRBJ2-5, with TRBD1 as a possible D gene (6 bases). The germline V gene has CDR1 SQVTM and CDR2 ANQGSEA. V shed 4 bases and J shed 4 bases, with 13 bases lying between them. The CDR3 has 13 residues. The CDR3 is CSVAPGVPETQYF. The CDR3 bases are TGCAGCGTTGCCCCAGGGGTCCCAGAGACCCAGTACTTC.

A remark on this clone: An end of the junction does not agree with germline; a read error may underlie this. The chain links TRBV3-1 (or the pseudogene TRBV3-2) to TRBJ2-3; no reliable D call. Germline lookup yields CDR1 LGHDT and CDR2 YNNKEL (reference sequence). The CDR3 has 14 amino acids. For the CDR3, the DNA is TGTGCCAGCAGCCAATCCCTTAGCATAGATACGCAGTATTTT. Residues: CASSQSLSIDTQYF.

DNA of the CDR3: TGTGCCAGCAGCTTGACAGTAGAAGCTTTCTTT. Its translation: CASSLTVEAFF. V usage is TRBV7-9 and J usage is TRBJ1-1, with D possibly TRBD1 on 5 matching bases. CDR1 is SEHNR, CDR2 FQNEAQ, per germline (reference sequence). The CDR3 is 11 amino acids. V dropped 3 bases and J dropped 8 bases, with 7 bases sitting between them.

This clone was recorded a few times. The chain recombines TRBV6-5 with TRBJ2-7; 8 bases are shared with TRBD1. V lost 1 base, J lost 4 bases, and 6 bases stayed unmatched. CDR3 length: 15 residues. The germline V gene has CDR1 MNHEY and CDR2 SVGAGI. The CDR3 protein is CASSYLTRGRYEQYF. Written as DNA, the CDR3 is TGTGCCAGCAGTTACTTGACCAGGGGGCGATACGAGCAGTACTTC.

The rearrangement joins TRBV28 to TRBJ2-3; 9 positions match TRBD2. This CDR3 spans 17 amino acids. The germline V gene encodes CDR1 MDHEN and CDR2 SYDVKM. Trimming cost V 2 bases and J 0 bases; bases outside gene matches: 6. The DNA for the CDR3 is TGTGCCAGCAGTTTAGCGGGAGGGCCACCAAGCACAGATACGCAGTATTTT. It translates to CASSLAGGPPSTDTQYF.

The rearrangement joins TRBV10-3 to TRBJ2-7; 9 bases are a match to TRBD2. CDR3 size: 12 residues. Germline trimming cut 8 bases from V and 6 bases from J; bases unmatched to any gene: 5. The germline CDR1 and CDR2 sequences are ENHRY and SYGVKD. CDR3 nucleotides: TGTGCCATCGGTCTAGCGGGATTCGAGCAGTACTTC. Its translation: CAIGLAGFEQYF.

This clone was recorded once. J is TRBJ1-1 and V is TRBV30; D may be TRBD1 (6 bases). Between the trimmed V and J ends, which lost 3 bases and 6 bases, there was a span of 17 bases. The length of the CDR3 is 14 residues. Germline CDR1 reads GTSNPN; CDR2 reads SVGIG (reference sequence). In DNA form, the CDR3 reads TGTGCCTGGAGAAACTACAGGGATAGCTCTGAAGCTTTCTTT. Translation gives CAWRNYRDSSEAFF.

The genes are TRBV28 and TRBJ2-1; TRBD1 aligns across 9 bases. J was trimmed by 7 bases and V by 2 bases; bases with no gene match: 6. Germline V gene sequence: CDR1 MDHEN, CDR2 SYDVKM. This CDR3 is built from 15 residues. The CDR3 spells CASSLGGTGKNEQFF. The CDR3 nucleotides read TGTGCCAGCAGTTTAGGGGGGACAGGGAAGAATGAGCAGTTCTTC.

The chain employs TRBV19 and TRBJ2-1, with TRBD1 matching 8 bases. Germline CDR1 reads LNHDA; CDR2 reads SQIVND (reference sequence). This CDR3 is 15 amino acids long. V gave up 3 bases and J gave up 4 bases; unmatched junction bases: 5. CDR3 coding DNA: TGTGCCAGTAGTATTAAGGACAGGGTGTACAATGAGCAGTTCTTC. This gives the protein CASSIKDRVYNEQFF. Combining the CDR3 with reference TRBV19 and TRBJ2-1 gives the whole variable domain DGGITQSPKYLFRKEGQNVTLSCEQNLNHDAMYWYRQDPGQGLRLIYYSQIVNDFQKGDIAEGYSVSREKKESFPLTVTSAQKNPTAFYLCASSIKDRVYNEQFFGPGTRLTVL.